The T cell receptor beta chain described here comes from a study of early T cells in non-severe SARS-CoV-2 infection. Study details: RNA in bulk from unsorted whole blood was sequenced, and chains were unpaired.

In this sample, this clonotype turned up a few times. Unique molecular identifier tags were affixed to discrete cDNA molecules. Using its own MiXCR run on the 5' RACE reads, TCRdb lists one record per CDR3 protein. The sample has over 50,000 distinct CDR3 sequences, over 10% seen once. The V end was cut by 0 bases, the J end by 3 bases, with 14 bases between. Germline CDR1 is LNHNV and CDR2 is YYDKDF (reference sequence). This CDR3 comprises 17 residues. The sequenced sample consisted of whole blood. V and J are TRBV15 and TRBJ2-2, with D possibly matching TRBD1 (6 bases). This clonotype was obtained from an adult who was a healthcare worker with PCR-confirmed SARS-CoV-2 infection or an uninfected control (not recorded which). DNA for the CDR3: TGTGCCACCAGCAGAGATATCCGGGACAAAGACACCGGGGAGCTGTTTTTT. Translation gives CATSRDIRDKDTGELFF.